These 20 T cell receptor beta chains originate from one sample sequenced in a study of T-cell memory formation after mild COVID-19. In TCRdb, the 5' RACE reads were re-called with MiXCR into one record per CDR3 protein. The sample shows around 35,000 distinct CDR3 sequences, around 8% of them seen only once. Material: PBMCs or a T cell subset sorted from them (not recorded which). Receptors were obtained from a man between 18 and 29 years old who had mild COVID-19 (a few samples of this study predate the infection). Cell type and time point are not known.

This clonotype was recorded at least ten times. The rearrangement uses TRBV11-1 and TRBJ2-2; no reliable D call. Germline CDR1 SGHAT, CDR2 FQDESV (reference sequence). The CDR3 totals 14 residues. V was trimmed by 8 bases and J by 3 bases, leaving 13 bases between them. CDR3 DNA sequence: TGTGCCAGCTCCCCCGGGCGATACACCGGGGAGCTGTTTTTT. This encodes CASSPGRYTGELFF.

The sample holds many counts of this clonotype. The chain carries TRBV12-3 or TRBV12-4 and TRBJ1-6; possibly TRBD1 for D (5 bases). The CDR3 extends over 15 amino acids. Trimming stripped 3 bases from V and 10 bases from J, with 16 bases between. This CDR3 reads CASSFRGLLGSPLHF. The CDR3 bases are TGTGCCAGCAGTTTTAGGGGTTTGCTCGGATCACCCCTCCACTTT.

This clonotype was counted ten times or more. The CDR3 here is CASTRTGDQPQHF. CDR3 nucleotides: TGTGCCAGCACTCGGACAGGCGATCAGCCCCAGCATTTT. This sequence joins TRBV12-3 or TRBV12-4 and TRBJ1-5; 7 nucleotides match TRBD1. This CDR3 has 13 residues. V lost 7 bases, J lost 5 bases, and 5 bases stayed unmatched.

This clonotype was seen many times. V is TRBV7-9 and J is TRBJ2-7; tentatively, D is TRBD1 (5 bases). CDR1 SEHNR and CDR2 FQNEAQ come from the germline V gene (reference sequence). The germline V and J ends were trimmed by 4 bases and 6 bases, with 16 bases remaining between them. This CDR3 region has 14 residues. The CDR3 protein is CASSSTTGLSEQYV. The CDR3, as DNA: TGTGCCAGCAGCTCCACTACAGGTCTCTCCGAGCAGTACGTC.

The table lists this clonotype with many counts. The CDR3 region has the DNA TGTGCCAGCAGTTACTCGATGGGCGCTGGGGCCAACGTCCTGACTTTC. Its translation is CASSYSMGAGANVLTF. This chain links TRBV6-6 with TRBJ2-6; D unresolved. This CDR3 spans 16 amino acids. Deletions cut 0 bases from V and 2 bases from J, with 8 bases between. Germline CDR1 reads MNHNY; CDR2 reads SVGAGI (reference sequence).

This clonotype was counted only a few times. The CDR3 DNA sequence: TGTGCCAGCAGCGGGACGGCTAGCTCCTACAATGAGCAGTTCTTC. It encodes CASSGTASSYNEQFF. The V gene is TRBV3-1, the J gene TRBJ2-1; D possibly uses TRBD1 or TRBD2 (5 bases each). The V gene's germline CDR1 is LGHDT and CDR2 YNNKEL (reference sequence). The V and J ends lost 5 bases and 0 bases respectively, with 11 bases between them. The CDR3 has 15 residues.

This clonotype was counted at least ten times. V usage is TRBV7-9 and J usage is TRBJ2-2; D may be TRBD2 (6 bases). Trimming removed 4 bases from V and 5 bases from J, with 23 bases in between. The CDR3 runs 18 residues. Looked up from germline, CDR1 is SEHNR and CDR2 is FQNEAQ (reference sequence). This CDR3 reads CASSSPTQTGLWTGELFF. The DNA for the CDR3 is TGTGCCAGCAGCTCACCGACTCAAACGGGACTCTGGACCGGGGAGCTGTTTTTT.

This clonotype appeared a few times. The V gene is TRBV3-1, the J gene TRBJ2-4; 9 bases map to TRBD2. The CDR3 is made up of 19 amino acids. In germline, CDR1 is LGHDT, CDR2 YNNKEL (reference sequence). The junction had 13 bases not matched to a gene; V was cut back by 3 bases and J by 1 base. CDR3 sequence: CASSHTGTSRRGAKNIQYF. Written as DNA, the CDR3 is TGTGCCAGCAGCCACACGGGGACTAGCCGTCGGGGGGCCAAAAACATTCAGTACTTC.

This clonotype was observed a handful of times. The chain has TRBV20-1 and TRBJ2-6, with D perhaps being TRBD1 or TRBD2 (5 bases each). The CDR3 runs to 15 residues. Looked up from germline, CDR1 is DFQATT and CDR2 is SNEGSKA (reference sequence). Between the trimmed V and J ends, which lost 0 bases and 0 bases, there was a span of 6 bases. CDR3 coding DNA: TGCAGTGCTAGAGATGGGGGCTCTGGGGCCAACGTCCTGACTTTC. As protein: CSARDGGSGANVLTF.

The table lists this clonotype with many counts. The genes are TRBV12-3 or TRBV12-4 and TRBJ1-3; TRBD1 might be the D (6 bases). There are 15 residues in the CDR3. V gave up 6 bases and J gave up 0 bases, with 12 bases separating them. The CDR3 protein is CASRAQGPSGNTIYF. The CDR3 DNA sequence: TGTGCCAGCAGGGCACAGGGCCCCTCTGGAAACACCATATATTTT.

This sequence joins TRBV5-4 and TRBJ2-7; D is uncertain. The CDR3 has 13 residues. Trimming stripped 0 bases from V and 4 bases from J, with 8 bases between. Per the germline V gene, CDR1 is SGHNT and CDR2 is YYREEE (reference sequence). CDR3 coding DNA: TGTGCCAGCAGCTTGGGTTCGCCTTACGAGCAGTACTTC. Its translation is CASSLGSPYEQYF.

This clonotype was observed a handful of times. V usage is TRBV20-1 and J usage is TRBJ1-1; D may be TRBD1 (5 bases). This CDR3 comprises 15 residues. Trimming shortened V by 0 bases and J by 4 bases, and 15 bases separated the two germline ends. Looked up from germline, CDR1 is DFQATT and CDR2 is SNEGSKA (reference sequence). CDR3 region: CSARDHQGISTEAFF. CDR3 nucleotide sequence: TGCAGTGCTAGAGATCATCAGGGAATCAGCACTGAAGCTTTCTTT.

This clonotype was found many times. The chain employs TRBV5-1 and TRBJ2-5; 11 bases align to TRBD1. The CDR3 length is 14 residues. V shed 3 bases and J 4 bases; nucleotides not matched to a gene: 2. Germline V gene data show CDR1 as SGHRS and CDR2 as YFSETQ. CDR3 region: CASSSGQGVETQYF. CDR3 nucleotides: TGCGCCAGCAGCTCGGGACAGGGGGTAGAGACCCAGTACTTC.

V is TRBV3-1 and J is TRBJ1-2; D unclear. The germline CDR1 and CDR2 sequences are LGHDT and YNNKEL (reference sequence). This CDR3 has 14 residues. V gave up 1 base and J gave up 3 bases, with 9 bases separating them. The CDR3 reads CASSQVGGDYGYTF. CDR3 nucleotide sequence: TGTGCCAGCAGCCAAGTCGGAGGAGACTATGGCTACACCTTC.

Only a few counts were recorded for this clonotype. This rearrangement joins TRBV29-1 to TRBJ1-1; no definite D call. The germline V and J ends were trimmed by 4 bases and 1 base, with 7 bases remaining between them. This CDR3 is built from 12 residues. In germline, CDR1 is SQVTM, CDR2 ANQGSEA. For the CDR3, the DNA is TGCAGCGTTGTGCCAGGGAACACTGAAGCTTTCTTT. Protein sequence: CSVVPGNTEAFF. The variable domain in full, with the rest retrieved from reference TRBV29-1 and TRBJ1-1, is SAVISQKPSRDICQRGTSLTIQCQVDSQVTMMFWYRQQPGQSLTLIATANQGSEATYESGFVIDKFPISRPNLTFSTLTVSNMSPEDSSIYLCSVVPGNTEAFFGQGTRLTVV.

This clonotype is labeled as medium-sized. V usage is TRBV7-2 and J usage is TRBJ2-7; TRBD2 is a possible D gene (6 bases). Germline V gene sequence: CDR1 SGHTA, CDR2 FQGNSA. This CDR3 has 13 amino acids. V was pared by 0 bases and J by 3 bases, with 6 bases between. The CDR3, as DNA: TGTGCCAGCAGCTTAGCGGGGGGCTACGAGCAGTACGTC. Its protein product is CASSLAGGYEQYV.

As regards this clonotype: Relative to the germline gene, one junction end is altered; a read error may explain this. The genes are TRBV20-1 and TRBJ2-1; the D call may be TRBD1 or TRBD2 (5 bases each). The CDR3 is made up of 11 amino acids. The germline CDR1 and CDR2 sequences are DFQATT and SNEGSKA (reference sequence). This chain's CDR3 is CSARAAREYVF. The CDR3 nucleotides read TGCAGTGCTAGAGCGGCCAGGGAGTACGTCTTC.

The chain uses TRBV12-3 or TRBV12-4 and TRBJ1-1; 7 bases fit TRBD1. The CDR3 is 15 amino acids. V trimming: 5 bases; J trimming: 6 bases; junction bases outside the gene matches: 12. Here the CDR3 reads CASSPLTGRRSEAFF. The CDR3 bases are TGTGCCAGCAGTCCTCTGACAGGGAGGAGGTCTGAAGCTTTCTTT.

By sample share, this clonotype is medium-sized. The chain links TRBV13 to TRBJ2-7; 12 bases fit TRBD2. Germline V lookup: CDR1 PRHDT, CDR2 FYEKMQ (reference sequence). Trimming cost V 5 bases and J 1 base; bases outside gene matches: 15. The CDR3 totals 19 residues. In nucleotides, the CDR3 is TGTGCCAGCAGCCCAAAGACCTCTAGCGGGGGGGCCCGGTCCTACGAGCAGTACTTC. Translating gives CASSPKTSSGGARSYEQYF.

In its sample, this clonotype was seen many times. The chain recombines TRBV20-1 with TRBJ2-1; 9 nucleotides align to TRBD2. CDR1 is DFQATT, CDR2 SNEGSKA, per germline (reference sequence). The CDR3 length is 15 residues. V was pared by 5 bases and J by 5 bases, with 10 bases of the junction left unmatched. The CDR3 region is CSAGGAGGTHNEQFF. The CDR3, as DNA: TGCAGTGCTGGCGGGGCGGGGGGGACCCACAATGAGCAGTTCTTC.